The clone carrying this TCR beta chain was recorded at least ten times. TCRdb called the 5' RACE reads again in MiXCR, with one record for every CDR3 protein. Of roughly 39,000 distinct CDR3 sequences detected, nearly 7% appear once; the ten largest clones hold roughly two fifths. The data stem from a study of spatial heterogeneity in lung cancer. The CDR3 contains 15 residues. The germline gives CDR1 MNHNS, CDR2 SASEGT. V shed 0 bases and J shed 4 bases, with 12 bases lying between them. Time point: sample taken at primary tumor resection. Unsorted whole RNA of tumor, nontumor lung or frozen PBMC was sequenced.

The source is a female donor with early-stage non-small cell lung cancer. Source: PBMCs, taken at surgery. The rearrangement uses TRBV6-1 and TRBJ1-2; D remains ambiguous. The CDR3 DNA sequence: TGTGCCAGCAGTGAAGCTCCTGGACCGGTCTATGGCTACACCTTC. Its protein product is CASSEAPGPVYGYTF.